The clone carrying this TCR beta chain was counted ten times or more. What it binds is unknown. The data belong to a study of early T cells in non-severe SARS-CoV-2 infection. The study, taken as a whole, reports: VDJdb matching, biased toward anti-spike CD8 responses, missed private and CD4 specificities.

Unique molecular identifier tags were affixed to discrete cDNA molecules. TCRdb used MiXCR to reprocess the 5' RACE reads, holding one entry per CDR3 protein. The sample holds about 32,000 distinct CDR3 sequences, over 9% seen once. Trimming pared 2 bases from V and 4 bases from J, leaving 13 bases between. The CDR3 has 15 residues. Germline values: CDR1 SEHNR, CDR2 FQNEAQ (reference sequence). Sequences were obtained from whole blood. The TCR originated in an adult who was a healthcare worker with PCR-confirmed SARS-CoV-2 infection or an uninfected control (not recorded which). The chain has TRBV7-9 and TRBJ2-3; TRBD2 might be the D (6 bases). The CDR3 loop reads CASSLSGGDPDTQYF. DNA of the CDR3: TGTGCCAGCAGCTTATCCGGCGGGGACCCAGATACGCAGTATTTT.